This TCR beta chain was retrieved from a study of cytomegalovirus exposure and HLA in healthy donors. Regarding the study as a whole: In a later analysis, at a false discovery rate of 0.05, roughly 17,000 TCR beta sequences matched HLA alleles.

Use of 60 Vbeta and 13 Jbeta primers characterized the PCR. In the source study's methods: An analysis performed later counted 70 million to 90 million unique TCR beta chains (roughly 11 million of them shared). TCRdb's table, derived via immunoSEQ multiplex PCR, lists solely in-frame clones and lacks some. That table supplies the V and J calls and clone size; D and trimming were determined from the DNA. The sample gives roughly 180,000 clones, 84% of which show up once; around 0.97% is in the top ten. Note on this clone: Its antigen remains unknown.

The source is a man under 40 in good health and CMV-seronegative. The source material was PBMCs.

In nucleotides, the CDR3 is TGTGCCAGCAGCTTCATAGCCCAAGAGACCCAGTACTTC. This encodes CASSFIAQETQYF. V usage is TRBV7-7 and J usage is TRBJ2-5; D call uncertain. CDR1 is SSHAT and CDR2 is FNYEAQ in the germline V gene (reference sequence). CDR3 size: 13 residues. V was clipped by 3 bases and J by 1 base, with 6 bases between them.